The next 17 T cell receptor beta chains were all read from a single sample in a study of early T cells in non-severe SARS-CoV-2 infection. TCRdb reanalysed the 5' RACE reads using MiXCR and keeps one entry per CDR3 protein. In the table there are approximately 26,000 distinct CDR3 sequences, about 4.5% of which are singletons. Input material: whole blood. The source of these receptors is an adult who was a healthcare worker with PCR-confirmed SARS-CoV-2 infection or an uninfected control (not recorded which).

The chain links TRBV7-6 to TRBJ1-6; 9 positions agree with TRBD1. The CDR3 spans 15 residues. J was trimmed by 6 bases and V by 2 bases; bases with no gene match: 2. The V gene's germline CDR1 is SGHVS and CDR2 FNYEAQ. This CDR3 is CASSLSGQGNSPLHF. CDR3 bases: TGTGCCAGCAGCTTATCGGGACAGGGTAATTCACCCCTCCACTTT.

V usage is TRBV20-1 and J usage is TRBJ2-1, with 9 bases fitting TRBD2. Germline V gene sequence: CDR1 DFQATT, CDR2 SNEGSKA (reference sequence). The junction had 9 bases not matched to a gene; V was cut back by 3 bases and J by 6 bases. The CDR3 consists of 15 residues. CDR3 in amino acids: CSARVAGVTANEQFF. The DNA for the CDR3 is TGCAGTGCTAGGGTAGCGGGAGTTACCGCCAATGAGCAGTTCTTC.

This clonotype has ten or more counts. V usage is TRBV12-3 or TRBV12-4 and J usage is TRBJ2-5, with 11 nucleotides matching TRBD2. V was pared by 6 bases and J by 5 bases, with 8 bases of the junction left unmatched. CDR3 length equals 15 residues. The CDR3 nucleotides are TGTGCCAGCAGCATTAGCGGGAGGGCGAAGGAGACCCAGTACTTC. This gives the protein CASSISGRAKETQYF.

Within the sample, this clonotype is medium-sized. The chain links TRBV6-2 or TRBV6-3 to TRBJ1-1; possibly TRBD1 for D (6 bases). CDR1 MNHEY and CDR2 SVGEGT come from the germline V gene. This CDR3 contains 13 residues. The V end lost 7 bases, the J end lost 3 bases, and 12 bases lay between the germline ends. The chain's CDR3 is CASTQTGYTEAFF. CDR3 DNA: TGTGCCAGCACCCAAACAGGGTACACTGAAGCTTTCTTT.

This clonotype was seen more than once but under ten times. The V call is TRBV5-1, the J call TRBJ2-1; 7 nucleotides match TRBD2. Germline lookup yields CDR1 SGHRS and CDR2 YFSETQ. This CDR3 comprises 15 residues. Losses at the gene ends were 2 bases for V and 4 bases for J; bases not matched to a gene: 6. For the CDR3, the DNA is TGCGCCAGCAGCTTACTAGCGAACGGTTACAATGAGCAGTTCTTC. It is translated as CASSLLANGYNEQFF.

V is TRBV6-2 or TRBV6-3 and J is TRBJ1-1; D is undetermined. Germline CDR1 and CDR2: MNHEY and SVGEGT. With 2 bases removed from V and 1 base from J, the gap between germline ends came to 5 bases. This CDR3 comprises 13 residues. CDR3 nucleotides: TGTGCCAGCAGTTACGGGCCGAACACTGAAGCTTTCTTT. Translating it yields CASSYGPNTEAFF.

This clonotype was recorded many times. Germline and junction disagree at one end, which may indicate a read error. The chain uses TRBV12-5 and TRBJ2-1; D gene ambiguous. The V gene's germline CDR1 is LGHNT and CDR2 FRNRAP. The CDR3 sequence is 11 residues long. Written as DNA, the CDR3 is TGTGCTAGTGGTTCCCAAACCCCGTGGGTCTTC. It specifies CASGSQTPWVF.

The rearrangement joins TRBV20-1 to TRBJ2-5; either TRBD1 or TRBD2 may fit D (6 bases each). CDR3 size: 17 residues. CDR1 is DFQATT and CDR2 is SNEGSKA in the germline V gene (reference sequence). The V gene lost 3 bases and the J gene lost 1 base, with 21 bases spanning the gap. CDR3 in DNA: TGCAGTGCTAGGCGGGACAAACACCAGGGGATCCAAGAGACCCAGTACTTC. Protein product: CSARRDKHQGIQETQYF.

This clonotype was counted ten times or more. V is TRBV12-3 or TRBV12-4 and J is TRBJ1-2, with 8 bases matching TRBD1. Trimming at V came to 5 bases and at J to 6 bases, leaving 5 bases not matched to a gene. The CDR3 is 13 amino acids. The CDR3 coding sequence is TGTGCCAGCAGTCCGACAGGGGAGCATGGCTACACCTTC. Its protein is CASSPTGEHGYTF.

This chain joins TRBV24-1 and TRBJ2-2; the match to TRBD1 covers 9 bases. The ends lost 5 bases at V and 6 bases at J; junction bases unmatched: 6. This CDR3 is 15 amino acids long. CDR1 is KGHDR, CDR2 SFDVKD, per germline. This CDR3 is CATSVMGQGAGELFF. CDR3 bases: TGTGCCACCAGTGTCATGGGACAGGGAGCCGGGGAGCTGTTTTTT.

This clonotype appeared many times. This CDR3 is CASSPTAHPHTKNGGANVLTF. In nucleotides, the CDR3 is TGTGCCAGCTCACCGACAGCCCATCCTCACACAAAAAACGGGGGGGCCAACGTCCTGACTTTC. The genes are TRBV18 and TRBJ2-6, with a tentative D call TRBD1 (5 bases). Trimming cost V 3 bases and J 4 bases, with 28 bases left between them. CDR3 length: 21 residues. Germline V gene lookup returns CDR1 KGHSH and CDR2 LQKENI.

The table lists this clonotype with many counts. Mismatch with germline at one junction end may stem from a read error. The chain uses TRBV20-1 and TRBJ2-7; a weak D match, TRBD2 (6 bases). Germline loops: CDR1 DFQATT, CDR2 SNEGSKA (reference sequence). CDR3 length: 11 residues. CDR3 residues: CSAGGGPPGFF. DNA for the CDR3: TGCAGTGCGGGAGGTGGGCCCCCAGGCTTCTTC.

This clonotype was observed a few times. The CDR3 nucleotides are TGTGCCATCAGTGCAGGGACAGATAATGAGCAGTTCTTC. This translates into CAISAGTDNEQFF. This chain connects TRBV10-3 to TRBJ2-1; 7 nucleotides agree with TRBD1. V was clipped by 4 bases and J by 7 bases; unmatched bases: 4. Per germline, CDR1 ENHRY and CDR2 SYGVKD. The CDR3 has 13 amino acids.

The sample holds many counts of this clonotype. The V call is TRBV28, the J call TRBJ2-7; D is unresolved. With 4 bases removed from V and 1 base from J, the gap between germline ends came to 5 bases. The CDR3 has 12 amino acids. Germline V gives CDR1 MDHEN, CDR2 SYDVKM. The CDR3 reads CASSSRSYEQYF. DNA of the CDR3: TGTGCCAGCAGTTCCAGGTCCTACGAGCAGTACTTC.

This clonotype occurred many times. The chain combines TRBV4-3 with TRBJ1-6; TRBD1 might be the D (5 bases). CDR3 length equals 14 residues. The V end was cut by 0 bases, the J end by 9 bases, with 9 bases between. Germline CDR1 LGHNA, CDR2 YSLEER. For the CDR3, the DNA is TGCGCCAGCAGCCAAGAGGACAATTTTTCACCCCTCCACTTT. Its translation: CASSQEDNFSPLHF.

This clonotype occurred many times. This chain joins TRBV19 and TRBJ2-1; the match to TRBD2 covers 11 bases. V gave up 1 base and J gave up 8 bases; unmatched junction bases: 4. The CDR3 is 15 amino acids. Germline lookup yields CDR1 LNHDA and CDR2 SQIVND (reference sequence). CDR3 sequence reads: CASSIGLAGFDEQFF. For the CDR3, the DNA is TGTGCCAGTAGTATAGGACTAGCGGGATTCGATGAGCAGTTCTTC.

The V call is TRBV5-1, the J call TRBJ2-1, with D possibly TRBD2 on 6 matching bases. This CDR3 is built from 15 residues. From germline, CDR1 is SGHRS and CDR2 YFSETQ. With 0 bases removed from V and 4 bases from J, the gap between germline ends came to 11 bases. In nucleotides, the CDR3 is TGCGCCAGCAGCTTGGTAGCGGAGAGATACAATGAGCAGTTCTTC. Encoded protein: CASSLVAERYNEQFF.